These 26 T cell receptor beta chains came from one sample sequenced in a study of early T cells in non-severe SARS-CoV-2 infection. TCRdb called the 5' RACE reads again in MiXCR, with one record for every CDR3 protein. The top ten hold about 6.5% of the sample, which has tens of thousands of distinct CDR3 sequences, around 12% seen once. The source material was whole blood. These receptors were taken from an adult who was a healthcare worker with PCR-confirmed SARS-CoV-2 infection or an uninfected control (not recorded which).

This clonotype was seen only a few times. This chain joins TRBV5-1 and TRBJ2-7; 13 bases match TRBD2. CDR3 length: 16 amino acids. Trimming at V came to 3 bases and at J to 6 bases, leaving 9 bases not matched to a gene. Germline CDR1 reads SGHRS; CDR2 reads YFSETQ. As DNA, the CDR3 is TGCGCCAGCAGCTCTGGACTAGCGGGAGTGAGAAGCGAGCAGTACTTC. Amino acids: CASSSGLAGVRSEQYF.

The rearrangement joins TRBV10-3 to TRBJ2-2, with 7 bases lining up with TRBD2. CDR3 length: 13 residues. V was clipped by 8 bases and J by 6 bases; unmatched bases: 6. CDR1 and CDR2 (germline): ENHRY, SYGVKD. CDR3 sequence: CAIFAGVAGELFF. In nucleotides, the CDR3 is TGTGCCATCTTCGCGGGAGTCGCCGGGGAGCTGTTTTTT.

This clonotype appeared a single time. This chain connects TRBV11-2 to TRBJ2-7, with D unresolved. Germline CDR1 is SGHAT and CDR2 is FQNNGV. The V end was cut by 4 bases, the J end by 6 bases, with 13 bases between. The CDR3 has 13 residues. The CDR3 DNA follows: TGTGCCAGCAGCTCTGCCCCGCTCCGCGAGCAGTACTTC. Residues: CASSSAPLREQYF. Looking up the rest from reference TRBV11-2 and TRBJ2-7 gives the full variable domain: EAGVAQSPRYKIIEKRQSVAFWCNPISGHATLYWYQQILGQGPKLLIQFQNNGVVDDSQLPKDRFSAERLKGVDSTLKIQPAKLEDSAVYLCASSSAPLREQYFGPGTRLTVT.

This clonotype was seen ten or more times. The rearrangement joins TRBV6-2 or TRBV6-3 to TRBJ1-3, with TRBD1 as a possible D gene (6 bases). Germline CDR1 MNHEY, CDR2 SVGEGT. The CDR3 sequence is 13 residues long. V was shortened by 10 bases and J by 4 bases, with 14 bases between the two germline ends. CDR3 protein: CATLRQEGNTIYF. The CDR3 DNA is TGTGCCACGCTCCGACAGGAGGGAAACACCATATATTTT.

This clonotype was counted a few times. V is TRBV3-1 and J is TRBJ1-1; the D gene is possibly TRBD1 (5 bases). Germline V gene lookup returns CDR1 LGHDT and CDR2 YNNKEL (reference sequence). There are 14 residues in the CDR3. Deletions cut 3 bases from V and 1 base from J, with 9 bases between. Here the CDR3 reads CASSQEGRNTEAFF. As DNA, the CDR3 is TGTGCCAGCAGCCAGGAGGGGAGGAACACTGAAGCTTTCTTT.

This clonotype has a handful of counts. The chain uses TRBV7-3 and TRBJ1-2; 9 bases map to TRBD1. The junction had 4 bases not matched to a gene; V was cut back by 5 bases and J by 6 bases. The CDR3 has 13 amino acids. The germline CDR1 and CDR2 sequences are SGHTA and FQGTGA. CDR3: CASSMDRGNGYTF. The CDR3 DNA reads TGTGCCAGCAGCATGGACAGGGGAAATGGCTACACCTTC.

In its sample, this clonotype was seen a few times. J is TRBJ2-7 and V is TRBV5-4, with 8 bases aligning to TRBD1. Germline V gene data show CDR1 as SGHNT and CDR2 as YYREEE (reference sequence). With 5 bases clipped from V and 3 bases from J, the junction kept 7 bases outside the gene matches. The CDR3 is 14 residues long. CDR3 DNA: TGTGCCAGCAGTTTCGGACAGGGCGGCTACGAGCAGTACTTC. Protein sequence: CASSFGQGGYEQYF. Looking up the rest from reference TRBV5-4 and TRBJ2-7 gives the full variable domain: ETGVTQSPTHLIKTRGQQVTLRCSSQSGHNTVSWYQQALGQGPQFIFQYYREEENGRGNFPPRFSGLQFPNYSSELNVNALELDDSALYLCASSFGQGGYEQYFGPGTRLTVT.

This chain joins TRBV29-1 and TRBJ2-1, with 7 bases aligning to TRBD1. J gave up 7 bases and V 4 bases, and 10 bases lay outside the gene matches. The germline CDR1 and CDR2 sequences are SQVTM and ANQGSEA. This CDR3 region has 14 residues. The CDR3 DNA sequence: TGCAGCGTTGCGGGACAGAAGGGGGCAAATGAGCAGTTCTTC. It yields the protein CSVAGQKGANEQFF.

The V gene is TRBV7-3, the J gene TRBJ2-5; D possibly corresponds to TRBD2 (5 bases). The CDR3 totals 16 residues. Germline loops: CDR1 SGHTA, CDR2 FQGTGA. Trimming stripped 5 bases from V and 1 base from J, with 17 bases between. DNA for the CDR3: TGTGCCAGCAGCGCAGATGGAGGCGGACGCCAAGAGACCCAGTACTTC. Its protein is CASSADGGGRQETQYF.

The V and J genes are TRBV3-1 and TRBJ2-3, with D uncertain. The germline gives CDR1 LGHDT, CDR2 YNNKEL (reference sequence). Trimming stripped 4 bases from V and 4 bases from J, with 12 bases between. CDR3 length equals 14 residues. In DNA, the CDR3 is TGTGCCAGCAGCCCCTATTCCAGGTCAGATACGCAGTATTTT. Amino acid sequence: CASSPYSRSDTQYF.

This clonotype was observed once. This sequence joins TRBV5-1 and TRBJ1-1; D may be TRBD1 (6 bases). Per germline, CDR1 SGHRS and CDR2 YFSETQ. V shed 1 base and J shed 5 bases, with 12 bases lying between them. The CDR3 runs 14 residues. CDR3 amino acids: CASSLKGDDTEAFF. DNA for the CDR3: TGCGCCAGCAGCTTGAAGGGGGACGATACTGAAGCTTTCTTT. Combining the CDR3 with reference TRBV5-1 and TRBJ1-1 gives the whole variable domain KAGVTQTPRYLIKTRGQQVTLSCSPISGHRSVSWYQQTPGQGLQFLFEYFSETQRNKGNFPGRFSGRQFSNSRSEMNVSTLELGDSALYLCASSLKGDDTEAFFGQGTRLTVV.

This clonotype was seen more than once but under ten times. J is TRBJ2-2 and V is TRBV19; D uncertain. The CDR3 runs 16 residues. Germline V CDR1 and CDR2: LNHDA, SQIVND (reference sequence). V lost 9 bases and J lost 0, with 17 bases in between. The CDR3 DNA follows: TGTGCCAGCAAATCAAGAGACACGGCGAACACCGGGGAGCTGTTTTTT. It is translated as CASKSRDTANTGELFF.

The J gene is TRBJ2-2, the V gene TRBV29-1; D is possibly TRBD2 (6 bases). This CDR3 is built from 15 residues. CDR1 is SQVTM, CDR2 ANQGSEA, per germline. Trimming cost V 7 bases and J 1 base, with 16 bases left between them. DNA of the CDR3: TGCAGCGCCGGAGGAGGGAACGAGAACACCGGGGAGCTGTTTTTT. Protein product: CSAGGGNENTGELFF.

The chain joins TRBV29-1 to TRBJ2-3; 7 bases align to TRBD1. V shed 5 bases, J shed 2 bases, and the junction held 4 bases outside the gene matches. Germline assignment: CDR1 SQVTM and CDR2 ANQGSEA. The CDR3 consists of 13 residues. Written as DNA, the CDR3 is TGCAGCGTTCAGGGGGACCCCACAGATACGCAGTATTTT. It is translated as CSVQGDPTDTQYF.

This clonotype has at least ten counts. The rearrangement joins TRBV29-1 to TRBJ2-3; a weak D match, TRBD2 (5 bases). Germline V lookup: CDR1 SQVTM, CDR2 ANQGSEA. V was cut by 3 bases and J by 5 bases, with 9 bases left in between. The CDR3 has 12 residues. This chain's CDR3 is CSVEDRGDTQYF. DNA of the CDR3: TGCAGCGTTGAGGACCGGGGAGATACGCAGTATTTT.

Only a few counts were recorded for this clonotype. The chain joins TRBV6-6 to TRBJ2-1; D not resolved. This CDR3 is 14 amino acids long. With 6 bases removed from V and 7 bases from J, the gap between germline ends came to 16 bases. Germline values: CDR1 MNHNY, CDR2 SVGAGI (reference sequence). The CDR3 DNA follows: TGTGCCAGCAGCAAAGGCAGCACTTTTAATGAGCAGTTCTTC. This encodes CASSKGSTFNEQFF.

This clonotype occurred a few times. CDR3 region: CASRILDPGQGSYEQYF. As DNA, the CDR3 is TGTGCCAGCAGGATTTTGGACCCGGGACAGGGCTCCTACGAGCAGTACTTC. This sequence joins TRBV6-5 and TRBJ2-7; 9 bases are shared with TRBD1. Per germline, CDR1 MNHEY and CDR2 SVGAGI. This CDR3 spans 17 amino acids. Trimming cost V 6 bases and J 0 bases; bases outside gene matches: 12.

The rearrangement joins TRBV2 to TRBJ2-7; 10 nucleotides align to TRBD1. The CDR3 is 15 amino acids. CDR1 and CDR2 from the germline V gene are SNHLY and FYNNEI. The trim removed 7 bases at V and 2 bases at J, leaving 8 bases unmatched. The CDR3 coding sequence is TGTGCCAGCACATCGGGACAGGGGTTTGCCTACGAGCAGTACTTC. Protein sequence: CASTSGQGFAYEQYF.

This clonotype was recorded only once. This chain uses TRBV14 with TRBJ2-7, with 9 bases matching TRBD2. The CDR3 runs 14 residues. Germline CDR1 is SGHDN and CDR2 is FVKESK. V gave up 5 bases and J gave up 2 bases; unmatched junction bases: 4. As DNA, the CDR3 is TGTGCCAGCAGCGATAAGCGGGGGGCCTACGAGCAGTACTTC. Protein: CASSDKRGAYEQYF.

This clonotype was detected only a few times. The V call is TRBV28, the J call TRBJ1-6; D gene uncertain. CDR3 length: 13 amino acids. V lost 3 bases and J lost 9, with 9 bases in between. CDR1 is MDHEN, CDR2 SYDVKM, per germline. CDR3 sequence: CASSFQEGSPLHF. DNA for the CDR3: TGTGCCAGCAGTTTCCAGGAGGGTTCACCCCTCCACTTT.

J is TRBJ2-2 and V is TRBV29-1; maybe TRBD1 (6 bases). Trimming removed 2 bases from V and 6 bases from J, with 16 bases in between. The CDR3 sequence is 15 residues long. CDR1 and CDR2 (germline): SQVTM, ANQGSEA. CDR3 region: CSVESGRGIAGELFF. DNA of the CDR3: TGCAGCGTTGAATCCGGCAGGGGAATCGCCGGGGAGCTGTTTTTT.

V usage is TRBV20-1 and J usage is TRBJ2-7; D uncertain. The V and J ends lost 0 bases and 2 bases respectively, with 8 bases between them. This CDR3 has 13 residues. CDR1 is DFQATT, CDR2 SNEGSKA, per germline (reference sequence). CDR3 DNA sequence: TGCAGTGCTAGAGAGGGCTTAACCTACGAGCAGTACTTC. Encoded protein: CSAREGLTYEQYF.

This clonotype has a handful of counts. The chain has TRBV6-4 and TRBJ2-2; D unclear. CDR3 size: 14 residues. Germline lookup yields CDR1 MRHNA and CDR2 SNTAGT. The V end lost 3 bases, the J end lost 0 bases, and 5 bases lay between the germline ends. CDR3 nucleotide sequence: TGTGCCAGCAGTGAGGTGGCGAACACCGGGGAGCTGTTTTTT. This codes for CASSEVANTGELFF.

Many counts were recorded for this clonotype. The chain has TRBV7-2 and TRBJ2-2; 9 positions agree with TRBD2. This CDR3 spans 15 amino acids. V lost 1 base, J lost 7 bases, and 4 bases stayed unmatched. In germline, CDR1 is SGHTA, CDR2 FQGNSA. This chain's CDR3 is CASSLVAGVSGELFF. CDR3 nucleotide sequence: TGTGCCAGCAGCTTAGTAGCGGGAGTCAGCGGGGAGCTGTTTTTT.

This clonotype was observed a handful of times. The V call is TRBV29-1, the J call TRBJ2-7; D might be TRBD1 (6 bases). The CDR3 contains 12 residues. CDR1 is SQVTM and CDR2 is ANQGSEA in the germline V gene. The V gene lost 4 bases and the J gene lost 7 bases, with 14 bases spanning the gap. In DNA form, the CDR3 reads TGCAGCGTTGCGGACAGTTGGGTGGAGCAGTACTTC. It translates to CSVADSWVEQYF.

There are a few counts of this clonotype. V usage is TRBV11-3 and J usage is TRBJ2-3; TRBD2 might be the D (5 bases). The germline V gene encodes CDR1 SGHNT and CDR2 YENEEA. Trimming took off 4 bases at V and 4 bases at J, with 9 bases between the two ends. This CDR3 is built from 13 residues. The CDR3 loop reads CASSWGEADTQYF. The CDR3 DNA is TGTGCCAGCAGCTGGGGAGAGGCAGATACGCAGTATTTT.